This section outlines one T cell receptor (beta chain) sequence together with its context. The antigen remains undetermined. Germline loops: CDR1 MNHEY, CDR2 SVGAGI. The CDR3 runs to 15 residues. From the 5' RACE reads, TCRdb lists one entry per CDR3 protein and no DNA. In all, the sample yields about 460,000 distinct CDR3 sequences. The sample belongs to a study of T cells expressing NK-cell markers. Across the study: Sorted CD3+CD56-NKG2C+, CD3+CD56+NKG2C- and CD3+CD56+NKG2C+ T cells were the source of the TCR beta repertoires. Serological testing identified seven of the eight sequenced donors as HCMV-seropositive and one as seronegative. Study conclusions and caveats: Once again these clonotypes came out on top in the CD3+CD56-NKG2C+ fraction of a few donors. Dominant NKG2C+ clonotype frequencies of roughly 1.0-7.0% of CD8+ T cells were measured in 5 or 6 donors.

Sequencing input: blood T cells: a sorted CD56 or NKG2C T cell subset, CD4+ or CD8+ T cells, or bulk PBMC T cells (not recorded which). The rearrangement links TRBV6-5 to TRBJ2-3; TCRdb selects TRBD1, and the lack of DNA leaves this call unchecked. This receptor was identified in a woman aged 45-60 years in good health. The CDR3 loop is CASSYDSHRTDTQYF.